Below, 27 T cell receptor beta chains from the same sample are listed, as sequenced in a study of OX40 agonist ivuxolimab in advanced cancers. Profiled with immunoSEQ multiplex PCR; TCRdb holds only in-frame clones, not every one. The sample includes roughly 60,000 clones, 80% to 90% of them seen just once. The material sequenced was CD4+ or CD8+ T cells sorted from blood, taken in a trial of the OX40 agonist ivuxolimab. The receptors originated from an adult with an advanced solid tumor such as melanoma, head and neck, liver or kidney cancer.

This clone has just a few counts. V usage is TRBV7-2 and J usage is TRBJ1-5; D is perhaps TRBD1 (5 bases). V lost 3 bases and J lost 6, with 6 bases in between. CDR1 SGHTA and CDR2 FQGNSA come from the germline V gene. CDR3 length equals 12 residues. The CDR3 here is CASSFGAQPQHF. CDR3 bases: TGTGCCAGCAGCTTCGGGGCTCAGCCCCAGCATTTT.

This chain links TRBV11-2 with TRBJ1-2; TRBD1 matches 7 bases. CDR3 length equals 14 residues. Germline V gene sequence: CDR1 SGHAT, CDR2 FQNNGV. With V trimmed by 5 bases and J by 3 bases, 6 bases remained unmatched. CDR3 DNA sequence: TGTGCCAGCAGCCCTCGACAGGGTTACTATGGCTACACCTTC. Residues: CASSPRQGYYGYTF.

The chain is built from TRBV6-1 and TRBJ1-1, with TRBD1 identical over 7 bases. This CDR3 spans 14 amino acids. Per germline, CDR1 MNHNS and CDR2 SASEGT. Trimming removed 3 bases from V and 5 bases from J; junction bases left unmatched: 6. The CDR3 nucleotides are TGTGCCAGCAGTGACACCGACAGGGCAACTGAAGCTTTCTTT. Protein sequence: CASSDTDRATEAFF.

V and J are TRBV5-4 and TRBJ2-2; TRBD2 is a possible D gene (5 bases). The CDR3 covers 14 residues. CDR1 and CDR2 from the germline V gene are SGHNT and YYREEE (reference sequence). With 4 bases removed from V and 6 bases from J, the gap between germline ends came to 13 bases. The CDR3 protein is CASSVRRTAGELFF. CDR3 coding DNA: TGTGCCAGCAGCGTTAGAAGGACTGCCGGGGAGCTGTTTTTT.

This chain connects TRBV5-1 to TRBJ1-2, with D possibly being TRBD1 (6 bases). The V gene lost 1 base and the J gene lost 7 bases, with 17 bases spanning the gap. From germline, CDR1 is SGHRS and CDR2 YFSETQ. The CDR3 runs to 15 residues. CDR3 amino acids: CASSLIPQGHSGYTF. The DNA for the CDR3 is TGCGCCAGCAGCTTGATACCACAGGGCCATAGTGGCTACACCTTC.

This clone was recorded only once. V is TRBV7-9 and J is TRBJ2-5; no firm D call. The CDR3 loop spans 15 amino acids. Germline CDR1 reads SEHNR; CDR2 reads FQNEAQ (reference sequence). The germline V and J ends were trimmed by 1 base and 9 bases, with 18 bases remaining between them. In nucleotides, the CDR3 is TGTGCCAGCAGCTTAGGCCAGGCTAGAATCGAGGCCCAGTACTTC. This encodes CASSLGQARIEAQYF.

The chain links TRBV5-8 to TRBJ2-1, with TRBD1 matching 7 bases. The ends lost 4 bases at V and 10 bases at J; junction bases unmatched: 8. This CDR3 is 13 amino acids long. CDR1 SGHTS and CDR2 YDEGEE come from the germline V gene. The CDR3, as DNA: TGTGCCAGCAGCCTGAGGGGGCCGGGGGAGCAGTTCTTC. It translates to CASSLRGPGEQFF.

V gene TRBV7-2 combines with J gene TRBJ2-2; possibly TRBD1 for D (5 bases). Per germline, CDR1 SGHTA and CDR2 FQGNSA. The ends were cut back, 2 bases at V and 4 bases at J, with 11 bases in the middle. The length of the CDR3 is 15 residues. CDR3 DNA sequence: TGTGCCAGCAGCTTATCAGGGCTAGTCACCGGGGAGCTGTTTTTT. As protein: CASSLSGLVTGELFF. The full variable domain, rest sourced from reference TRBV7-2 and TRBJ2-2, is GAGVSQSPSNKVTEKGKDVELRCDPISGHTALYWYRQSLGQGLEFLIYFQGNSAPDKSGLPSDRFSAERTGGSVSTLTIQRTQQEDSAVYLCASSLSGLVTGELFFGEGSRLTVL.

CDR3 coding DNA: TGCGCCAGCAGCCAAGATCCCGAGGTGCTGGTCGAGCAGTACTTC. This codes for CASSQDPEVLVEQYF. The genes are TRBV4-1 and TRBJ2-7; D is unclear. V was pared by 0 bases and J by 6 bases, with 15 bases between. The germline gives CDR1 MGHRA, CDR2 YSYEKL. This CDR3 has 15 amino acids.

This clone was seen only a few times. V is TRBV7-3 and J is TRBJ2-1; D unclear. V dropped 0 bases and J dropped 4 bases, with 4 bases sitting between them. Germline loops: CDR1 SGHTA, CDR2 FQGTGA. This CDR3 contains 13 residues. The CDR3 loop is CASSLTPYNEQFF. CDR3 in DNA: TGTGCCAGCAGCTTAACCCCTTACAATGAGCAGTTCTTC.

This clone was seen just once. The genes are TRBV5-4 and TRBJ2-3; D ambiguous. The germline V gene encodes CDR1 SGHNT and CDR2 YYREEE (reference sequence). The V gene lost 3 bases and the J gene lost 2 bases, with 7 bases spanning the gap. This CDR3 comprises 13 residues. CDR3 in DNA: TGTGCCAGCAGCTCTCTAGTCACAGATACGCAGTATTTT. This translates into CASSSLVTDTQYF.

The rearrangement links TRBV10-3 to TRBJ1-2; no firm D call. Between the trimmed V and J ends, which lost 0 bases and 5 bases, there was a span of 4 bases. The CDR3 has 12 amino acids. CDR1 and CDR2 (germline): ENHRY, SYGVKD. CDR3 coding DNA: TGTGCCATCAGTGAGTCCGGGTATGGCTACACCTTC. Translating it yields CAISESGYGYTF.

The rearrangement links TRBV5-6 to TRBJ2-1; D remains ambiguous. The CDR3 has 16 residues. Looked up from germline, CDR1 is SGHDT and CDR2 is YYEEEE. V was clipped by 0 bases and J by 4 bases, with 14 bases between them. The CDR3 sequence is CASSLGFSLSYNEQFF. The CDR3 DNA follows: TGTGCCAGCAGCTTGGGTTTCTCCCTCTCTTACAATGAGCAGTTCTTC.

The chain uses TRBV5-1 and TRBJ1-1; 7 bases are a match to TRBD1. The CDR3 totals 15 residues. The V segment lost 4 bases and the J segment 1 base; nucleotides outside the gene matches: 7. CDR1 and CDR2 from the germline V gene are SGHRS and YFSETQ. CDR3 in DNA: TGCGCCAGCAGCAACGGACAGGCGGGGAACACTGAAGCTTTCTTT. This gives the protein CASSNGQAGNTEAFF. Variable domain in full (rest from reference TRBV5-1 and TRBJ1-1): KAGVTQTPRYLIKTRGQQVTLSCSPISGHRSVSWYQQTPGQGLQFLFEYFSETQRNKGNFPGRFSGRQFSNSRSEMNVSTLELGDSALYLCASSNGQAGNTEAFFGQGTRLTVV.

V and J are TRBV27 and TRBJ2-7, with D tentatively TRBD2 (5 bases). The germline V gene has CDR1 MNHEY and CDR2 SMNVEV (reference sequence). Trimming removed 3 bases from V and 0 bases from J, with 9 bases in between. The CDR3 totals 14 residues. CDR3 nucleotides: TGTGCCAGCAGTTTGTCCGAGGGCTCCTACGAGCAGTACTTC. Its protein is CASSLSEGSYEQYF.

The table lists this clone with a count of one. The CDR3 is CASSPTSGGAREQYF. CDR3 nucleotide sequence: TGTGCCAGCAGCCCCACTAGCGGGGGGGCCCGGGAGCAGTACTTC. The V and J genes are TRBV7-2 and TRBJ2-7, with TRBD2 matching over 13 bases. The germline V gene has CDR1 SGHTA and CDR2 FQGNSA. Trimming cost V 5 bases and J 7 bases; bases outside gene matches: 8. CDR3 length: 15 amino acids. Looking up the rest from reference TRBV7-2 and TRBJ2-7 gives the full variable domain: GAGVSQSPSNKVTEKGKDVELRCDPISGHTALYWYRQSLGQGLEFLIYFQGNSAPDKSGLPSDRFSAERTGGSVSTLTIQRTQQEDSAVYLCASSPTSGGAREQYFGPGTRLTVT.

The rearrangement links TRBV19 to TRBJ2-7; TRBD2 agrees at 13 bases. V trimming: 8 bases; J trimming: 0 bases; junction bases outside the gene matches: 10. Looked up from germline, CDR1 is LNHDA and CDR2 is SQIVND (reference sequence). The CDR3 has 17 amino acids. This CDR3 is CASRRTSGGDGSYEQYF. CDR3 DNA: TGTGCCAGTCGCCGAACTAGCGGGGGGGACGGCTCCTACGAGCAGTACTTC.

The DNA for the CDR3 is TGTGCCAGCAGCGCCCTTGACAGGGGAAATGAGCAGTTCTTC. Translated: CASSALDRGNEQFF. The V gene is TRBV2, the J gene TRBJ2-1; 8 bases line up with TRBD1. CDR1 is SNHLY and CDR2 is FYNNEI in the germline V gene. The CDR3 loop spans 14 amino acids. V lost 6 bases and J lost 7; bases outside the gene matches: 8.

The J gene is TRBJ2-3, the V gene TRBV4-1, with 7 bases aligning to TRBD1. The CDR3 spans 14 residues. Germline trimming cut 2 bases from V and 4 bases from J; bases unmatched to any gene: 3. Germline values: CDR1 MGHRA, CDR2 YSYEKL. The CDR3, as DNA: TGCGCCAGCAGCCAAAGACAGGGCTCAGATACGCAGTATTTT. Translating gives CASSQRQGSDTQYF.

This chain links TRBV29-1 with TRBJ1-5, with TRBD1 as a possible D gene (5 bases). CDR1 and CDR2 (germline): SQVTM, ANQGSEA. The CDR3 runs 14 residues. Trimming took off 6 bases at V and 5 bases at J, with 17 bases between the two ends. CDR3: CSVATGGGDQPQHF. CDR3 sequence (DNA): TGCAGCGTAGCAACCGGGGGGGGAGATCAGCCCCAGCATTTT.

V is TRBV4-1 and J is TRBJ2-3, with a possible D match to TRBD2 (5 bases). This CDR3 contains 16 residues. Trimming took off 1 base at V and 0 bases at J, with 11 bases between the two ends. Germline loops: CDR1 MGHRA, CDR2 YSYEKL. The chain's CDR3 is CASSQGEGVSTDTQYF. The DNA for the CDR3 is TGCGCCAGCAGCCAAGGCGAGGGTGTGAGCACAGATACGCAGTATTTT.

The chain employs TRBV5-1 and TRBJ2-1; the D is unclear. Germline loops: CDR1 SGHRS, CDR2 YFSETQ. The length of the CDR3 is 14 residues. V was cut by 0 bases and J by 2 bases, with 6 bases left in between. The DNA for the CDR3 is TGCGCCAGCAGCTTGGGACGGACCTACAATGAGCAGTTCTTC. Its translation: CASSLGRTYNEQFF.

This clone has a single count. This chain joins TRBV7-2 and TRBJ1-1, with TRBD1 as a possible D gene (5 bases). The CDR3 runs 14 residues. Trimming took 5 bases from V and 4 from J, leaving 14 bases between them. Germline CDR1 and CDR2: SGHTA and FQGNSA. CDR3 in DNA: TGTGCCAGCAGCCTTCAGGGAAGGGGCACTGAAGCTTTCTTT. Translating gives CASSLQGRGTEAFF.

The rearrangement joins TRBV30 to TRBJ1-4, with unresolved D. V was clipped by 1 base and J by 8 bases, with 8 bases between them. The CDR3 is 12 amino acids. The germline CDR1 and CDR2 sequences are GTSNPN and SVGIG (reference sequence). CDR3 in DNA: TGTGCCTGGAGTGCCGGATACGAAAAACTGTTTTTT. This encodes CAWSAGYEKLFF.

The chain is built from TRBV7-6 and TRBJ2-1; perhaps D is TRBD1 or TRBD2 (5 bases each). CDR1 SGHVS and CDR2 FNYEAQ come from the germline V gene. The CDR3 is 12 residues long. The ends were cut back, 1 base at V and 9 bases at J, with 7 bases in the middle. CDR3 sequence reads: CASSLGGSEQFF. In DNA form, the CDR3 reads TGTGCCAGCAGCTTAGGGGGGAGTGAGCAGTTCTTC.

This chain joins TRBV2 and TRBJ2-3; 8 bases are shared with TRBD1. V shed 6 bases, J shed 0 bases, and the junction held 2 bases outside the gene matches. This CDR3 contains 14 residues. Looked up from germline, CDR1 is SNHLY and CDR2 is FYNNEI. The CDR3 region is CASSRDRSTDTQYF. Here the CDR3 DNA reads TGTGCCAGCAGCCGGGACAGGAGCACAGATACGCAGTATTTT.

The gene calls are TRBV6-4 and TRBJ2-3; D may be TRBD2 (5 bases). With 4 bases removed from V and 5 bases from J, the gap between germline ends came to 10 bases. Germline CDR1 and CDR2: MRHNA and SNTAGT. This CDR3 region has 13 residues. The CDR3 loop reads CASSGSDGDTQYF. The CDR3 coding sequence is TGTGCCAGCAGTGGTAGCGACGGAGATACGCAGTATTTT.